The T cell receptor (beta chain) under discussion was sequenced for a study of beta chain features in type 1 diabetes. Study outcomes and limitations: In type 1 diabetes patients, VDJ junctions had fewer insertions; deletions at these junctions were more frequent. Among patients with Type 1 diabetes, TCRB CDR3s were moderately but significantly shorter in every one of the four CD4+ subsets.

Expressed TCRB transcripts were sequenced because the entire RNA isolate underwent reverse transcription. TCRdb's copy holds only in-frame clones and misses some; the assay was immunoSEQ multiplex PCR. The sample lists 600,000 or so clones, around 12% occurring once. A remark on this clone: Its target is not known.

CD4+ naive, central memory, regulatory and stem cell-like memory subsets were isolated by sorting on CD45RO/CCR7/CD25/CD127/CD95/CD27. The source material was naive CD4+ T cells from blood. The TCR sequence derives from a man between 25 and 39 years old with type 1 diabetes.

The CDR3 coding sequence is TGCGCCAGCAGCCTCGAAGGACAGGGTTCCTACGAGCAGTACTTC. This translates into CASSLEGQGSYEQYF. V usage is TRBV4-3 and J usage is TRBJ2-7; 8 positions match TRBD1. This CDR3 has 15 residues. V shed 4 bases and J 1 base; nucleotides not matched to a gene: 6. Germline CDR1 and CDR2: LGHNA and YSLEER.